This note documents a single T cell receptor beta chain sequence. Its target is unknown. Primers for the PCR totalled 60 Vbeta and 13 Jbeta. The table came from immunoSEQ multiplex PCR; TCRdb's copy has only in-frame clones and leaves some out. The sample yields around 100,000 clones, approximately 73% seen once. The data were taken from a study of cytomegalovirus exposure and HLA in healthy donors. Study-wide findings and caveats: Common viral pathogens seemed to be connected with several of the most significant clusters, according to a later analysis. Later genetic work tied a missense DCLRE1C variant to beta-chain V and J trimming. For most TCR beta V segments, an earlier analysis put the productive rate at about 90% or about 30% of the time. As was reported, the HLA-A and HLA-B alleles of most subjects were accurately predicted from TCR beta sequences.

Germline V CDR1 and CDR2: SGDLS, YYNGEE. This CDR3 has 11 amino acids. V was cut by 2 bases and J by 9 bases, with 6 bases left in between. The J gene is TRBJ2-1, the V gene TRBV9; possible D gene TRBD2, 6 bases. Sequencing was carried out using PBMCs. The source of this sequence is a woman younger than 35 in good health and CMV-seropositive. The CDR3 region has the DNA TGTGCCAGCAGCGTGGGGGGTGAGCAGTTCTTC. Residues: CASSVGGEQFF.